The TCR beta chain under discussion was sequenced for a study of molecular identifiers for immune sequencing clone quantification. Study-wide results and caveats: Identical TCR molecules that share a barcode could lead to an underestimation of highly expanded clone sizes.

The CDR3 runs to 13 residues. Germline V gene data show CDR1 as GTSNPN and CDR2 as SVGIG (reference sequence). Bulk libraries came from a prior protocol with listed TCR primers. MiXCR was run by TCRdb on the PCR reads, yielding one entry per CDR3 protein. Of about half a million distinct CDR3 sequences listed, roughly a fifth are singletons. About this clonotype itself: Its matching antigen is unknown. Its ends do not fully match the called genes, so a read error is possible.

Sample: naive CD8+ T cells from blood, with Jurkat cell RNA spiked in. Described subset: FACS-sorted CD8+CD4-CCR7+CD45RA+ naive T cells. The sequence was collected from a human donor in good health. Some libraries in this study had Jurkat cell RNA spiked in. The chain links TRBV30 to TRBJ2-1; D is unclear. The CDR3 loop is CAWSVIRVNGQFF. CDR3 bases: TGTGCCTGGAGTGTAATAAGGGTTAATGGGCAGTTCTTC.